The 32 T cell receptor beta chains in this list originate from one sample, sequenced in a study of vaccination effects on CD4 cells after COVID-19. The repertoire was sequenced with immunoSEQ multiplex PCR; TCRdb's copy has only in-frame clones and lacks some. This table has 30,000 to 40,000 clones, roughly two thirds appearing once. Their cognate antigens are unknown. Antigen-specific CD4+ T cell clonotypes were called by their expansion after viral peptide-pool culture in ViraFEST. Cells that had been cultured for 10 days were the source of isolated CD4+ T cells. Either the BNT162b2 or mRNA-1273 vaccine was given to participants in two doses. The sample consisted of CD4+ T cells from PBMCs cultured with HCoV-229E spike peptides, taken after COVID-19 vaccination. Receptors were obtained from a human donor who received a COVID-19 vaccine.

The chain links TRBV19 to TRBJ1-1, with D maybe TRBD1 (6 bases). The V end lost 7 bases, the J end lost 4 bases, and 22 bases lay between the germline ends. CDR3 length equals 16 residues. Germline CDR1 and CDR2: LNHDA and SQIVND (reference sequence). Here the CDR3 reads CASNTGQINGGTEAFF. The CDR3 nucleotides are TGTGCCAGTAATACAGGACAGATAAATGGGGGCACTGAAGCTTTCTTT.

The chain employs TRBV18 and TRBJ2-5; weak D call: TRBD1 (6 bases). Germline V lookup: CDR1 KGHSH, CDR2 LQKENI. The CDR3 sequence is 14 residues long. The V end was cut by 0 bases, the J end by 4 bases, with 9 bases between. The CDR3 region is CASSPPQGLETQYF. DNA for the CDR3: TGTGCCAGCTCACCACCACAGGGTCTAGAGACCCAGTACTTC. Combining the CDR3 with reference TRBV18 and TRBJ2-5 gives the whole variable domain NAGVMQNPRHLVRRRGQEARLRCSPMKGHSHVYWYRQLPEEGLKFMVYLQKENIIDESGMPKERFSAEFPKEGPSILRIQQVVRGDSAAYFCASSPPQGLETQYFGPGTRLLVL.

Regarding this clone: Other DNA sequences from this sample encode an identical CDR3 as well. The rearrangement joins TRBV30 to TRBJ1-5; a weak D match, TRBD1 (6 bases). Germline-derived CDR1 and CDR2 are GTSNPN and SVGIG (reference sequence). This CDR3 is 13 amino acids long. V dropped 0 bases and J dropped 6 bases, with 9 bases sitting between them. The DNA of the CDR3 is TGTGCCTGGAGTGTACAGGGCGGTCAGCCCCAGCATTTT. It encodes CAWSVQGGQPQHF.

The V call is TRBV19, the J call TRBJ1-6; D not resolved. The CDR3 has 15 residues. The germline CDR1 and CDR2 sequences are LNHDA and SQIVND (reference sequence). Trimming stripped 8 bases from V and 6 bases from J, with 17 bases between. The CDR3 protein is CASQGPPRFNSPLHF. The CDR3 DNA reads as TGTGCCAGTCAAGGTCCCCCTCGATTTAATTCACCCCTCCACTTT. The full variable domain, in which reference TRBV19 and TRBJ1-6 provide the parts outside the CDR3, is DGGITQSPKYLFRKEGQNVTLSCEQNLNHDAMYWYRQDPGQGLRLIYYSQIVNDFQKGDIAEGYSVSREKKESFPLTVTSAQKNPTAFYLCASQGPPRFNSPLHFGNGTRLTVT.

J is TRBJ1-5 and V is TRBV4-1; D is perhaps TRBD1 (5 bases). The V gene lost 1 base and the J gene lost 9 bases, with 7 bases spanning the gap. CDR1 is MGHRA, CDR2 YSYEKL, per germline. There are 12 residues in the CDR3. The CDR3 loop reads CASSQVGGPQHF. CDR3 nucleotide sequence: TGCGCCAGCAGCCAAGTGGGGGGGCCCCAGCATTTT.

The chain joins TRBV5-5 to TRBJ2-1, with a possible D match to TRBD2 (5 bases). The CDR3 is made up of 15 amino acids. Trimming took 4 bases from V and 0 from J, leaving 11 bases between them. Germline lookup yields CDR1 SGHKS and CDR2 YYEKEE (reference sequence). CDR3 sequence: CASSRRGLSYNEQFF. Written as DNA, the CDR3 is TGTGCCAGCAGCCGTAGAGGGCTCTCCTACAATGAGCAGTTCTTC.

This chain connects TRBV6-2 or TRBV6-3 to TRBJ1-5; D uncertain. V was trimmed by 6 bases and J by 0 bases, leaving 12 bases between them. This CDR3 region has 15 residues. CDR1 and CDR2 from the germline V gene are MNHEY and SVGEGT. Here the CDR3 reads CASSKALGSNQPQHF. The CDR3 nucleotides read TGTGCCAGCAGCAAGGCGTTGGGTAGCAATCAGCCCCAGCATTTT.

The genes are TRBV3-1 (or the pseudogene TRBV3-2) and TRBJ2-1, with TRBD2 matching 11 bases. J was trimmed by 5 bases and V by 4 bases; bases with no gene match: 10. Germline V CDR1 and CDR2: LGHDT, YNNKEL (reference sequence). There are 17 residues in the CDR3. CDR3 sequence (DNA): TGTGCCAGCAGCCCCGCTCAAACTAGCGGGGGTAACAATGAGCAGTTCTTC. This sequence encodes CASSPAQTSGGNNEQFF.

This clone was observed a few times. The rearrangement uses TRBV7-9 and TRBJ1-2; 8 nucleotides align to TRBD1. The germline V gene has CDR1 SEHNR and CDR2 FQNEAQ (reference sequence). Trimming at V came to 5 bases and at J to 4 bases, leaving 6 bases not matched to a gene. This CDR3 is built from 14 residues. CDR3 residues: CASSVTGQGYGYTF. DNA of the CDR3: TGTGCCAGCAGCGTTACCGGACAGGGCTATGGCTACACCTTC.

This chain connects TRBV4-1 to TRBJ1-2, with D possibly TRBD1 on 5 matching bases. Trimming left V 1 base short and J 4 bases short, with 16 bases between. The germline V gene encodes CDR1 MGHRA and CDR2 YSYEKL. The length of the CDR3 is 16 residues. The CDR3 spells CASSQATGTQIYGYTF. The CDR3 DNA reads TGCGCCAGCAGCCAAGCCACCGGGACGCAGATCTATGGCTACACCTTC.

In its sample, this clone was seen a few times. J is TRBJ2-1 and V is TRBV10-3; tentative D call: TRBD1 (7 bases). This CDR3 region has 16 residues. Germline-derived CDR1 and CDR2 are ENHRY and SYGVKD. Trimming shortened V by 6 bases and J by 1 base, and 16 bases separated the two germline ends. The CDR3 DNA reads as TGTGCCATCAGGCCCCAGGGGGGAGGATCCTACAATGAGCAGTTCTTC. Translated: CAIRPQGGGSYNEQFF.

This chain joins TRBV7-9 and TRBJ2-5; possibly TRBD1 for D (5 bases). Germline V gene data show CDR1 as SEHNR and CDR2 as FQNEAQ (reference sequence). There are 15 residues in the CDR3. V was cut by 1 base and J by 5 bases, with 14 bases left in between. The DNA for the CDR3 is TGTGCCAGCAGCTTAGATTGGGTAGGGGCCGAGACCCAGTACTTC. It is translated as CASSLDWVGAETQYF.

CDR3 in amino acids: CATLSSGGLYNEQFF. DNA for the CDR3: TGTGCCACCCTTTCAAGCGGGGGATTGTACAATGAGCAGTTCTTC. The J gene is TRBJ2-1, the V gene TRBV10-3, with 8 nucleotides matching TRBD2. The junction had 12 bases not matched to a gene; V was cut back by 10 bases and J by 4 bases. The CDR3 has 15 amino acids. The germline V gene has CDR1 ENHRY and CDR2 SYGVKD.

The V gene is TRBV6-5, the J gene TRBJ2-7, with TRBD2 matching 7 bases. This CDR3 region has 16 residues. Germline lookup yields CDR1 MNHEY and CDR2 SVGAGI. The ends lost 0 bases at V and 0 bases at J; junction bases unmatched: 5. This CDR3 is CASSYSGLAASYEQYF. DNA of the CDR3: TGTGCCAGCAGTTACTCTGGCCTAGCGGCCTCCTACGAGCAGTACTTC.

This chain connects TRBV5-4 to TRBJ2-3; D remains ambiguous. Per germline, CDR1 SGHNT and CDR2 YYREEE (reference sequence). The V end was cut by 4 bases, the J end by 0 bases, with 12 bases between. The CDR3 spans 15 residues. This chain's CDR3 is CASSRAETSTDTQYF. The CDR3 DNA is TGTGCCAGCAGCCGGGCGGAAACTAGCACAGATACGCAGTATTTT.

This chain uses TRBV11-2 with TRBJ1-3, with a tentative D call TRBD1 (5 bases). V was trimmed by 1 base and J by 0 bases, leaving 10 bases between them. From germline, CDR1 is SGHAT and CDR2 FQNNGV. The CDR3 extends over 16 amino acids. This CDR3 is CASSLGVGGSGNTIYF. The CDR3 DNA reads TGTGCCAGCAGCTTAGGTGTGGGGGGCTCTGGAAACACCATATATTTT.

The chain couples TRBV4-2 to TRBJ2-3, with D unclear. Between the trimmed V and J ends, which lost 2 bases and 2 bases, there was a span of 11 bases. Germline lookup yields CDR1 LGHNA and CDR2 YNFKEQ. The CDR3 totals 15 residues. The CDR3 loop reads CASSQRQAITDTQYF. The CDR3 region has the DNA TGTGCCAGCAGCCAACGCCAGGCGATCACAGATACGCAGTATTTT.

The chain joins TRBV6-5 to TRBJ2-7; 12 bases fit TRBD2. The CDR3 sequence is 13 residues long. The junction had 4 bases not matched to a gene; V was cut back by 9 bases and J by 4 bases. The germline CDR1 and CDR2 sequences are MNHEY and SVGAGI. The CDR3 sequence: CASSTSGSYEQYF. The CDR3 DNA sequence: TGTGCCAGTTCGACTAGCGGGAGTTACGAGCAGTACTTC.

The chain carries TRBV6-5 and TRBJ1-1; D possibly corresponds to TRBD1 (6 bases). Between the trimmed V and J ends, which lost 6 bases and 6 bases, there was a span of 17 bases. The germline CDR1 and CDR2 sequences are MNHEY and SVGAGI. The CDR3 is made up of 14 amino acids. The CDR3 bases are TGTGCCAGCAGCCTTTCGGGGGGGCGCGCTGAAGCTTTCTTT. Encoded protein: CASSLSGGRAEAFF.

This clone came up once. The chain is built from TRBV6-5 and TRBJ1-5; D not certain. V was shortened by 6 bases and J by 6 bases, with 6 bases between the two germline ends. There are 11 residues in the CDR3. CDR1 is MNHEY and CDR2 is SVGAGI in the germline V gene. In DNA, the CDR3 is TGTGCCAGCAGGGAGGGTCAGCCCCAGCATTTT. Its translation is CASREGQPQHF.

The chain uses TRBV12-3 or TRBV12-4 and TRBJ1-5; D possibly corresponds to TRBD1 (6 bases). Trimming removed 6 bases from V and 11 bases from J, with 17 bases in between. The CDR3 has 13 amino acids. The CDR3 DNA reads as TGTGCCAGCAGGACGACAGGTTCAGTTGCCCAGCATTTT. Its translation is CASRTTGSVAQHF.

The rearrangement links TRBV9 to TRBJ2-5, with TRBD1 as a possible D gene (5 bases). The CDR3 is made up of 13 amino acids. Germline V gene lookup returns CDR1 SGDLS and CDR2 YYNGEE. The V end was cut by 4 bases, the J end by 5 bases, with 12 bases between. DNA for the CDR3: TGTGCCAGCAGCCCTAGGGGTCGGGAGACCCAGTACTTC. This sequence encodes CASSPRGRETQYF.

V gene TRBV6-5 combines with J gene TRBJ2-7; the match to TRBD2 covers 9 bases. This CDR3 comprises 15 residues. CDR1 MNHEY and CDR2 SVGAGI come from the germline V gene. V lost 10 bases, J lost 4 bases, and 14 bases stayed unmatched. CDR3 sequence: CAITLGTSPGYEQYF. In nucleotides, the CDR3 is TGTGCCATTACCCTGGGGACTAGCCCGGGGTACGAGCAGTACTTC.

The CDR3 spells CASSLRGAYEQYF. CDR3 nucleotides: TGTGCCAGCAGTTTACGCGGGGCCTACGAGCAGTACTTC. This chain connects TRBV12-3 or TRBV12-4 to TRBJ2-7; possible D gene TRBD2, 6 bases. The CDR3 is made up of 13 amino acids. The V end lost 2 bases, the J end lost 2 bases, and 7 bases lay between the germline ends.

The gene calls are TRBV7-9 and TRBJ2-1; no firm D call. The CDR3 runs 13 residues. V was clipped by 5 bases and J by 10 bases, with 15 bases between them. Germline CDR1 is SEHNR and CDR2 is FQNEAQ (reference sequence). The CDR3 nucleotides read TGTGCCAGCAGCCAATGGACCAAGCTGGAGCAGTTCTTC. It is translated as CASSQWTKLEQFF. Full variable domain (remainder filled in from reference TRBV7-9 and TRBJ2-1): DTGVSQNPRHKITKRGQNVTFRCDPISEHNRLYWYRQTLGQGPEFLTYFQNEAQLEKSRLLSDRFSAERPKGSFSTLEIQRTEQGDSAMYLCASSQWTKLEQFFGPGTRLTVL.

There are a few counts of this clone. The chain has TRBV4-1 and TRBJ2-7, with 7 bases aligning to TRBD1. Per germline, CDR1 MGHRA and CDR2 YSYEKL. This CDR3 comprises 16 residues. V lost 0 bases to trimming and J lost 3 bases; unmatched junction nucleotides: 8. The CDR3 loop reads CASSQERTGGNYEQYF. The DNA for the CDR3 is TGCGCCAGCAGCCAAGAGAGGACAGGCGGAAACTACGAGCAGTACTTC.

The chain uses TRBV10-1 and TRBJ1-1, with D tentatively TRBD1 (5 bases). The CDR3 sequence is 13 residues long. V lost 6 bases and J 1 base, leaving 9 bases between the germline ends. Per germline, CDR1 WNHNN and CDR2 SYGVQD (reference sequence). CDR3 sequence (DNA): TGCGCCAGCAGGGTCAGGGCGAACACTGAAGCTTTCTTT. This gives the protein CASRVRANTEAFF.

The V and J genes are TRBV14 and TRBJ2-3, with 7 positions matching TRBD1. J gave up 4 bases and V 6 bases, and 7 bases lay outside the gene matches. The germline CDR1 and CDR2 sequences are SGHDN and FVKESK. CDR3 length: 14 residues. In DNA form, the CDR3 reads TGTGCCAGCAGACTACACAGGGGATCAGATACGCAGTATTTT. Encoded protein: CASRLHRGSDTQYF.

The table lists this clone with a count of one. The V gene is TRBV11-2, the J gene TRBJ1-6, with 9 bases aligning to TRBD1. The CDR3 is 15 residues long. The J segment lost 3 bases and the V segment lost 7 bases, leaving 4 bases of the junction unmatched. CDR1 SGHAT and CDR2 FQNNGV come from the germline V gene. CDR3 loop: CASKKDRGYNSPLHF. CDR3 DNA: TGTGCCAGCAAGAAGGACAGGGGCTATAATTCACCCCTCCACTTT.

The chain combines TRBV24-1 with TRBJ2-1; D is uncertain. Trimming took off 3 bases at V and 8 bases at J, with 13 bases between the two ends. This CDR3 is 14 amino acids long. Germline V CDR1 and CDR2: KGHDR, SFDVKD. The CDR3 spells CATSDTTTADEQFF. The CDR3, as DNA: TGTGCCACCAGTGATACTACAACAGCTGATGAGCAGTTCTTC.

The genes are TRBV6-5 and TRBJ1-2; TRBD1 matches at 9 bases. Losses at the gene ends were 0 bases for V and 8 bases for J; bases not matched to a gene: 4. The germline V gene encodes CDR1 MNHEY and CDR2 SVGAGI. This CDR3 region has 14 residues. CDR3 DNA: TGTGCCAGCAGTTACTCAACAGGGGGCGTGGGCTACACCTTC. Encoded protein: CASSYSTGGVGYTF.

CDR3 sequence (DNA): TGTGCCAGCGGCCTTAGCGGGCCCTACGAGCAGTACTTC. This gives the protein CASGLSGPYEQYF. The V and J genes are TRBV12-3 or TRBV12-4 and TRBJ2-7; 7 nucleotides match TRBD2. The CDR3 covers 13 residues. Trimming cost V 8 bases and J 2 bases; bases outside gene matches: 6.